This TCR beta chain comes out of a study of early T cells in non-severe SARS-CoV-2 infection. For the study at large: Sequencing was performed on bulk RNA from unsorted whole blood, leaving chains unpaired. Study-wide points: VDJdb-based annotation leaned toward anti-spike CD8 responses and missed private and CD4 specificities.

Attached unique molecular identifiers marked individual cDNA molecules. In TCRdb, the 5' RACE reads were re-called with MiXCR into one record per CDR3 protein. The data show around 67,000 distinct CDR3 sequences, 10% to 15% seen once. The CDR3 contains 15 residues. Trimming took off 5 bases at V and 4 bases at J, with 14 bases between the two ends. Germline CDR1 reads SEHNR; CDR2 reads FQNEAQ (reference sequence). This clonotype showed up just a few times. Its antigen is unidentified. The chain combines TRBV7-9 with TRBJ2-2, with D perhaps being TRBD1 or TRBD2 (5 bases each). This sequence was found in an adult who was a healthcare worker with PCR-confirmed SARS-CoV-2 infection or an uninfected control (not recorded which). Material for sequencing was whole blood. This CDR3 reads CASSPPGRSTGELFF. In DNA form, the CDR3 reads TGTGCCAGCAGCCCGCCGGGACGGAGCACCGGGGAGCTGTTTTTT.